This T cell receptor beta chain was observed in a study of T cell repertoires in cytomegalovirus infection. In the study overall: Public TCR beta signatures provided an indication of both CMV infection and a matching HLA type.

The sample holds many counts of this clonotype. In TCRdb, the reads were re-called with MiXCR into one record per CDR3 protein. In the table there are around 550,000 distinct CDR3 sequences, 26% of which are singletons. Trimming took 0 bases from V and 7 from J; bases not matched to a gene: 8. The CDR3 runs 17 residues. The V gene's germline CDR1 is SGHVS and CDR2 FNYEAQ. The TCR originated in a human donor in good health (CMV status not recorded). Some clones in this sample may be carry-over from other donors' samples. The chain couples TRBV7-6 to TRBJ2-1; TRBD2 aligns across 11 bases. The sample was PBMCs. Written as DNA, the CDR3 is TGTGCCAGCAGCTTAGCGAGCACTAGCGGGAGTCGTAATGAGCAGTTCTTC. Its protein product is CASSLASTSGSRNEQFF.